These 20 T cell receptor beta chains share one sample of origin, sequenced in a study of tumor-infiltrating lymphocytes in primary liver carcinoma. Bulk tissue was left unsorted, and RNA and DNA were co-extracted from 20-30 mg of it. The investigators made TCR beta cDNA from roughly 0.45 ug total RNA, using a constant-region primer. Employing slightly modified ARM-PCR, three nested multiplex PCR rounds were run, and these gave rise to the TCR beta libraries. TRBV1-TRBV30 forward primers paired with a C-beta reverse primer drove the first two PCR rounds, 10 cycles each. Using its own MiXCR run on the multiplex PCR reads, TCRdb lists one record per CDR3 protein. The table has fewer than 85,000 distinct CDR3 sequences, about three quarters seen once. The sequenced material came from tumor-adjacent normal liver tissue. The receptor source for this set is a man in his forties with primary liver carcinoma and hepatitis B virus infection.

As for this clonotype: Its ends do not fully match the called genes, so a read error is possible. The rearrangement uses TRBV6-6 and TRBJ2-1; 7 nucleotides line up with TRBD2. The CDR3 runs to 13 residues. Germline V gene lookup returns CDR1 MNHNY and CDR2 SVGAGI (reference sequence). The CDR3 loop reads CASSHPRGVEQLF. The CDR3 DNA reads TGTGCCAGCAGCCACCCTCGGGGGGTTGAGCAGTTATTC.

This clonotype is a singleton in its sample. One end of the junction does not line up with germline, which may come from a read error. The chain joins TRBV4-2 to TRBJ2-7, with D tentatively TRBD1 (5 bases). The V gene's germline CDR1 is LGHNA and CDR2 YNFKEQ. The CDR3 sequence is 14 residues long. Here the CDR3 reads CVSSQGDWGHEQYF. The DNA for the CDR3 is TGTGTCAGCAGCCAAGGTGACTGGGGCCACGAGCAGTACTTC.

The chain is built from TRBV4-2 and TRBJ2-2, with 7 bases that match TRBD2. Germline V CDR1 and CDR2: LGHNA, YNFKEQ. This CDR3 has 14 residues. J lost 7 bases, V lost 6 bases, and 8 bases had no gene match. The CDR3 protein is CASRMGTMNGELFF. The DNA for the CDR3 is TGTGCCAGCAGAATGGGGACTATGAACGGGGAGCTGTTTTTT.

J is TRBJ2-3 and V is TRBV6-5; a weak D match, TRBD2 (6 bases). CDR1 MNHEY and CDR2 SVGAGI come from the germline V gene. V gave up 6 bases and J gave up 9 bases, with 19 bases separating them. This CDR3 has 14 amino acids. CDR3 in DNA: TGTGCCAGCAGGCCGGGACTCAGCACATACACGCAGTATTTT. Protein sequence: CASRPGLSTYTQYF.

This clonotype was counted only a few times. CDR3 DNA sequence: TGTGCCAGCAGTGAGGACAGGGTGGTCAATGAGCAGTTCTTC. Protein: CASSEDRVVNEQFF. The genes are TRBV6-5 and TRBJ2-1; the match to TRBD1 covers 8 bases. Per germline, CDR1 MNHEY and CDR2 SVGAGI. The CDR3 sequence is 14 residues long. The V gene end was trimmed by 5 bases and the J gene end by 6 bases; junction bases not matched to a gene: 6.

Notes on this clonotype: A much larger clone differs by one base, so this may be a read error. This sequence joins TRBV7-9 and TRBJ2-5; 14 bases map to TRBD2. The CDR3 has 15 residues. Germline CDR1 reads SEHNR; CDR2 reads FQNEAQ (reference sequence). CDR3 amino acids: CTSSPGLAGEETQYF. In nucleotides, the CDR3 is TGTACCAGCAGCCCGGGACTAGCGGGAGAAGAGACCCAGTACTTC.

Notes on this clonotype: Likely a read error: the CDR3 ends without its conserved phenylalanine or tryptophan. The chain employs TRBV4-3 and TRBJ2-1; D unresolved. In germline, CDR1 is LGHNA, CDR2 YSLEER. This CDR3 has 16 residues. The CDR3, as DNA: TGCGCCAGCAACCAAGATAGAGTAGACACCTATAATGAGCAGTTCCTC. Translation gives CASNQDRVDTYNEQFL.

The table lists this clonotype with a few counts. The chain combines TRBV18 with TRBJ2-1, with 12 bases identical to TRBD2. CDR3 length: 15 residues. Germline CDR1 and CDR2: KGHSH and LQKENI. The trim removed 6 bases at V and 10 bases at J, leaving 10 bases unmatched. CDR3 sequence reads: CASSPPSGRALEQFF. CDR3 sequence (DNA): TGTGCCAGCTCTCCTCCTAGCGGGAGGGCCTTAGAGCAGTTCTTC.

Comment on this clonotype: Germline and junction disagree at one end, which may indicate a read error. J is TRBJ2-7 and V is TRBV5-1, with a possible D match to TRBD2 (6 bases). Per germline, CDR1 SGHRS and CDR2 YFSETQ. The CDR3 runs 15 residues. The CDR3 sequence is CASSSGRELSYEHYF. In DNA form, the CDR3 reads TGCGCCAGCAGTTCTGGACGGGAGCTCTCCTACGAGCATTACTTC.

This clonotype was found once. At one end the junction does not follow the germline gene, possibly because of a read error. The DNA of the CDR3 is TGTGCCAGGAGCTTAGGTACCGCCGCCTACGAGAAGTACTTC. As protein: CARSLGTAAYEKYF. V gene TRBV11-2 combines with J gene TRBJ2-7, with no clear D. The CDR3 consists of 14 residues. Germline CDR1 and CDR2: SGHAT and FQNNGV.

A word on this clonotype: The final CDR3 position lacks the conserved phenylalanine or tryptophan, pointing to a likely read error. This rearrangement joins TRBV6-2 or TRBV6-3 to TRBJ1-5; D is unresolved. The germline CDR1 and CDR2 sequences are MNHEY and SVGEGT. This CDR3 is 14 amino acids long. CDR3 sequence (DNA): TGTGTCAGCAGTTACTCGGTAGGACGACAGCCCCAGCATCTT. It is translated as CVSSYSVGRQPQHL.

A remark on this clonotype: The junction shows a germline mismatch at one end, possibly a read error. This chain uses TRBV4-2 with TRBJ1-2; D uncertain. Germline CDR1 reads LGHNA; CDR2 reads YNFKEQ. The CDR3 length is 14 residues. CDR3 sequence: CGSSALDGNYDYTF. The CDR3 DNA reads TGTGGCAGCAGCGCCCTTGATGGGAATTATGACTACACCTTC.

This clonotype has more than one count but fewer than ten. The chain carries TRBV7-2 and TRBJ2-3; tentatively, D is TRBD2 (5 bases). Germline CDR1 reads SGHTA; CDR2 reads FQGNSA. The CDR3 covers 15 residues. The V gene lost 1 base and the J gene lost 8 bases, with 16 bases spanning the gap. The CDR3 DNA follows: TGTGCCAGCAGCTTAGTGTTCGGTGGGCTAGCTACGCAGTATTTT. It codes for CASSLVFGGLATQYF. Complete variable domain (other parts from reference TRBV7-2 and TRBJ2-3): GAGVSQSPSNKVTEKGKDVELRCDPISGHTALYWYRQSLGQGLEFLIYFQGNSAPDKSGLPSDRFSAERTGGSVSTLTIQRTQQEDSAVYLCASSLVFGGLATQYFGPGTRLTVL.

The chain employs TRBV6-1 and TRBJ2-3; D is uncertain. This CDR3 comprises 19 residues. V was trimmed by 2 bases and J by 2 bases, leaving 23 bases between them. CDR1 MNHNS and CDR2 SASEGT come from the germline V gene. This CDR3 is CASSEMIAPSGFDTDTQYF. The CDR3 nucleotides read TGTGCCAGCAGTGAAATGATAGCACCAAGTGGGTTCGACACAGATACGCAGTATTTT.

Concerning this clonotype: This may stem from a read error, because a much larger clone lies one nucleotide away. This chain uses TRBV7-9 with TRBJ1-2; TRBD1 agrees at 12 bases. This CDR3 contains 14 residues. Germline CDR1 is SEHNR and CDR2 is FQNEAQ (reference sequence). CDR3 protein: CASSTGQGAYGYIF. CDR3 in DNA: TGTGCCAGCAGCACGGGACAGGGGGCCTATGGCTACATCTTC.

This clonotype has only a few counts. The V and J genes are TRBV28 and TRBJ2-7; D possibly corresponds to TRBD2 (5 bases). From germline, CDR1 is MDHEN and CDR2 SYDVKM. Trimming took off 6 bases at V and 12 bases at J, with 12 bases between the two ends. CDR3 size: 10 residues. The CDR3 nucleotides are TGTGCCAGCAGAGCGGCAGTATGGTACTTC. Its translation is CASRAAVWYF.

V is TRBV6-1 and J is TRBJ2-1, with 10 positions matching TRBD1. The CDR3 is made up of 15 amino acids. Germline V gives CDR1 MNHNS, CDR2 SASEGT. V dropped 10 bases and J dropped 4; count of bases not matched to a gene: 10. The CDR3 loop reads CANSDPGQGYNEQFF. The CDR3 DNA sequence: TGTGCCAACAGCGATCCGGGACAGGGGTACAATGAGCAGTTCTTC.

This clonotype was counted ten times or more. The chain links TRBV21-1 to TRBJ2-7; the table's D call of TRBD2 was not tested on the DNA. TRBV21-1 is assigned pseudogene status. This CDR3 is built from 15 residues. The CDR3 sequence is CASSKGDSASYEQYF. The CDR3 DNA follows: TGTGCCAGCAGCAAAGGGGACTCTGCTTCCTACGAGCAGTACTTC.

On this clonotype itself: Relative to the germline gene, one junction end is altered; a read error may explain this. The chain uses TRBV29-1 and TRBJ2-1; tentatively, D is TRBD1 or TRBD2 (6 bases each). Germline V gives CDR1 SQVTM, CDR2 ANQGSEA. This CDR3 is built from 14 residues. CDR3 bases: TGCAGCACCCAAGCATGGGGGGCTACAAATGAGCAGTCCTTC. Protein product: CSTQAWGATNEQSF.

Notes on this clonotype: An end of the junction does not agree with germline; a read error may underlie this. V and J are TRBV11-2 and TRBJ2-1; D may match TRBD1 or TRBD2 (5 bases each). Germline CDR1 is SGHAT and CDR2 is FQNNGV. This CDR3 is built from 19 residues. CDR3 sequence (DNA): TGTGCCAGCAGCCTAGATGGGCGATTCAACGGGACCCCTTACAATGAGCAGTTCTTC. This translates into CASSLDGRFNGTPYNEQFF.